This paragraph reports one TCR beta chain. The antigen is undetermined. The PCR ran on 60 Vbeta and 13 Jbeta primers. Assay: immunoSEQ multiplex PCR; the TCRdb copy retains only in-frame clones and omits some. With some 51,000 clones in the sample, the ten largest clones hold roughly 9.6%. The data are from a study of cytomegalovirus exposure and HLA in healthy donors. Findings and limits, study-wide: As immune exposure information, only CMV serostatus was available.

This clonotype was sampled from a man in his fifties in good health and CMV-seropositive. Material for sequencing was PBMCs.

The chain's CDR3 is CAISVTGPEAFF. CDR3 bases: TGTGCCATCAGTGTAACAGGGCCAGAAGCTTTCTTT. The chain couples TRBV10-3 to TRBJ1-1, with D tentatively TRBD1 (6 bases). V was cut by 4 bases and J by 8 bases, with 11 bases left in between. Looked up from germline, CDR1 is ENHRY and CDR2 is SYGVKD. The CDR3 is made up of 12 amino acids.